This is a list of T cell receptor beta chains from one sample in a study of cytomegalovirus exposure and HLA in healthy donors. Sequenced by immunoSEQ multiplex PCR; TCRdb stores in-frame clones only, minus some. Of approximately 40,000 clones detected, more than 80% appear once; the ten largest clones hold about 9.3%. The sequenced material came from PBMCs. These receptors came from a woman aged 40 to 50 in good health and CMV-seronegative. The CDR3 runs from the conserved cysteine through the conserved F or W. Fields, in order: J gene, clone size, D gene, V gene, CDR3 protein, CDR3 DNA. A D gene is named only where the DNA matches it firmly. Only some rows state a clone size, as once, few, many or a class for expanded clones.

J gene: TRBJ1-1
clone size: NA
D gene: NA
V gene: TRBV29-1
CDR3 protein: CSAVVTEAFF
CDR3 DNA: TGCAGCGCCGTTGTCACTGAAGCTTTCTTT

J gene: TRBJ1-1
clone size: NA
D gene: NA
V gene: TRBV25-1
CDR3 protein: CASTRGGNWNTEAFF
CDR3 DNA: TGTGCCAGCACTAGGGGGGGAAACTGGAACACTGAAGCTTTCTTT

J gene: TRBJ2-4
clone size: NA
D gene: NA
V gene: TRBV7-3
CDR3 protein: CASSPFRDSNIQYF
CDR3 DNA: TGTGCCAGCAGCCCCTTCCGGGACTCAAACATTCAGTACTTC

J gene: TRBJ2-7
clone size: few
D gene: TRBD1
V gene: TRBV5-1
CDR3 protein: CASSLGGLRWTGAGINLYEQYF
CDR3 DNA: TGCGCCAGCAGCTTGGGTGGATTAAGGTGGACAGGGGCAGGAATAAATCTCTACGAGCAGTACTTC

J gene: TRBJ1-3
clone size: NA
D gene: NA
V gene: TRBV5-8
CDR3 protein: CASSLADTIYF
CDR3 DNA: TGTGCCAGCAGCTTGGCGGACACCATATATTTT

J gene: TRBJ2-5
clone size: few
D gene: NA
V gene: TRBV7-2
CDR3 protein: CASSLVRVSETQYF
CDR3 DNA: TGTGCCAGCAGCTTAGTTCGGGTTTCGGAGACCCAGTACTTC

J gene: TRBJ2-7
clone size: NA
D gene: TRBD1
V gene: TRBV25-1
CDR3 protein: CASSEDRGRYEQYF
CDR3 DNA: TGTGCCAGCAGTGAGGACAGGGGGCGTTACGAGCAGTACTTC

J gene: TRBJ1-4
clone size: NA
D gene: NA
V gene: TRBV28
CDR3 protein: CASSLGHLGKLFF
CDR3 DNA: TGTGCCAGCAGTCTGGGACACCTCGGAAAACTGTTTTTT

J gene: TRBJ2-5
clone size: once
D gene: NA
V gene: TRBV4-3
CDR3 protein: CASSQDIQGGGETQYF
CDR3 DNA: TGCGCCAGCAGCCAAGATATCCAGGGTGGAGGGGAGACCCAGTACTTC

J gene: TRBJ1-5
clone size: NA
D gene: TRBD1
V gene: TRBV28
CDR3 protein: CASRGDRGGQPQHF
CDR3 DNA: TGTGCCAGCAGGGGGGACAGGGGAGGTCAGCCCCAGCATTTT

J gene: TRBJ2-1
clone size: NA
D gene: TRBD1
V gene: TRBV7-8
CDR3 protein: CASSSTGFYNEQFF
CDR3 DNA: TGTGCCAGCAGCTCGACAGGGTTCTACAATGAGCAGTTCTTC

J gene: TRBJ2-5
clone size: NA
D gene: TRBD1
V gene: TRBV7-3
CDR3 protein: CASSLDRGETQYF
CDR3 DNA: TGTGCCAGCAGCTTAGACAGGGGAGAGACCCAGTACTTC

J gene: TRBJ1-1
clone size: once
D gene: NA
V gene: TRBV28
CDR3 protein: CASSQGAETNTEAFF
CDR3 DNA: TGTGCCAGCAGTCAGGGCGCGGAGACGAACACTGAAGCTTTCTTT

J gene: TRBJ1-5
clone size: NA
D gene: TRBD1
V gene: TRBV7-2
CDR3 protein: CASSLGMDRERQPQHF
CDR3 DNA: TGTGCCAGCAGCTTGGGGATGGACAGGGAGCGGCAGCCCCAGCATTTT

J gene: TRBJ2-4
clone size: NA
D gene: TRBD1
V gene: TRBV2
CDR3 protein: CASSESWTGVKNIQYF
CDR3 DNA: TGTGCCAGCAGTGAAAGTTGGACAGGAGTGAAAAACATTCAGTACTTC

J gene: TRBJ2-5
clone size: NA
D gene: TRBD2
V gene: TRBV11-3
CDR3 protein: CASSARGGVETQYF
CDR3 DNA: TGTGCCAGCAGCGCCCGGGGAGGGGTTGAGACCCAGTACTTC

J gene: TRBJ2-5
clone size: NA
D gene: TRBD2
V gene: TRBV29-1
CDR3 protein: CSVEGERGGFQETQYF
CDR3 DNA: TGCAGCGTTGAGGGGGAGCGGGGGGGGTTCCAAGAGACCCAGTACTTC

J gene: TRBJ2-2
clone size: NA
D gene: NA
V gene: TRBV7-8
CDR3 protein: CASSTKGGYNTGELFF
CDR3 DNA: TGTGCCAGCAGCACAAAGGGGGGGTACAACACCGGGGAGCTGTTTTTT

J gene: TRBJ1-3
clone size: NA
D gene: NA
V gene: TRBV7-9
CDR3 protein: CASSLTGAGNTIYF
CDR3 DNA: TGTGCCAGCAGCTTAACGGGGGCTGGAAACACCATATATTTT

J gene: TRBJ1-1
clone size: NA
D gene: NA
V gene: TRBV29-1
CDR3 protein: CSVAARLSYEAFF
CDR3 DNA: TGCAGCGTTGCGGCCAGGCTCTCGTACGAAGCTTTCTTT